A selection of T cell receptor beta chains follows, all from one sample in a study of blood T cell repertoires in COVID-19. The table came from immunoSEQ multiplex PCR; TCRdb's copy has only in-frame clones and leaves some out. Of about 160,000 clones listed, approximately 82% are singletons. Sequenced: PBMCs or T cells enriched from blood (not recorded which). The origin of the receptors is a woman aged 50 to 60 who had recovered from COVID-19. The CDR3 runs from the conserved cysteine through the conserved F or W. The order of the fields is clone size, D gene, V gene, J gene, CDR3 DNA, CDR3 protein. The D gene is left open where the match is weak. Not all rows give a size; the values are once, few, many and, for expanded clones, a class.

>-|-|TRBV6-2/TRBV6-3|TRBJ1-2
TGTGCCAGCAGTTACGGGTCATTACGCCCTCGGGAGGGCTACACCTTC
CASSYGSLRPREGYTF
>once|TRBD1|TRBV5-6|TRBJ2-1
TGTGCCAGCAGCTGGGCCGGGACAGTCAATGAGCAGTTCTTC
CASSWAGTVNEQFF
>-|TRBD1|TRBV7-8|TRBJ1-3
TGTGCCAGCAGCCTATGGACAGGGACTGGAAACACCATATATTTT
CASSLWTGTGNTIYF
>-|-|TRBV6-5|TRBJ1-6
TGTGCCAGCAGTTACTCGGGGAGGAATAATTCACCCCTCCACTTT
CASSYSGRNNSPLHF
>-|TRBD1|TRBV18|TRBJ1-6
TGTGCCAGCTCACCGCCCGGGACAGAGCGTTCACCCCTCCACTTT
CASSPPGTERSPLHF
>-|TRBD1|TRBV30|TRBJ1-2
TGTGCCTGGACAGGGACAGGCGGTGGCTACACCTTC
CAWTGTGGGYTF
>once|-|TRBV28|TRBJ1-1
TGTGCCAGCAGCCCCCCGGAGGCATCGGGGACTGAAGCTTTCTTT
CASSPPEASGTEAFF
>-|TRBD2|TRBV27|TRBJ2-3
TGTGCCAGCAGAATGACTAGCGGGCGCACAGATACGCAGTATTTT
CASRMTSGRTDTQYF
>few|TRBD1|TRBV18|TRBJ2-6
TGTGCCAGCTCACGGGACGGACAGGGGGGGTCTGGGGCCAACGTCCTGACTTTC
CASSRDGQGGSGANVLTF
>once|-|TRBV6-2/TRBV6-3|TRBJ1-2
TGTGCCAGCAGTTTGGGGCACTTACCCCTGGGCTACACCTTC
CASSLGHLPLGYTF
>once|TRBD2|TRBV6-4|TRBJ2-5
TGTGCCAGCAGTCCGGCTAGCGGGGGGGGCGTCGAGACCCAGTACTTC
CASSPASGGGVETQYF
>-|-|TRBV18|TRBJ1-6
TGTGCCAGCTCACCGAAGACCCTTGGGCATTCACCCCTCCACTTT
CASSPKTLGHSPLHF
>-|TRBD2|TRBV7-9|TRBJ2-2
TGTGCCACCCCGACGGGGGGTTGGGTCTCCACCGGGGAGCTGTTTTTT
CATPTGGWVSTGELFF
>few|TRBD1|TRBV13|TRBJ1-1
TGTGCCAGCCACACAGGGGGCGGCACTGAAGCTTTCTTT
CASHTGGGTEAFF
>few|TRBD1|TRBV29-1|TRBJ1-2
TGCAGCGTTGAAAACTCCCGACAGGGGGTAGTTTGTGGCTACACCTTC
CSVENSRQGVVCGYTF
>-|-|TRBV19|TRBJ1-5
TGTGCCAGTACCATCTCGGGTCACGGCGGATACTATAGCAATCAGCCCCAGCATTTT
CASTISGHGGYYSNQPQHF
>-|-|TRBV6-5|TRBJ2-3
TGTGCCAGCAGTTACGCGGCAGGGCTCCCGGATACGCAGTATTTT
CASSYAAGLPDTQYF
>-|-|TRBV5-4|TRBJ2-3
TGTGCCAGCAGCGAAGGACTCTCCTCCCTCACAGATACGCAGTATTTT
CASSEGLSSLTDTQYF
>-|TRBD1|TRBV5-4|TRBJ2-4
TGTGCCAGCAGCCCGGACAGGGTAGACATTCAGTACTTC
CASSPDRVDIQYF
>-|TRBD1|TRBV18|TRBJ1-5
TGTGCCAGCTCAACCGGGACAGGAACTTATAGCAATCAGCCCCAGCATTTT
CASSTGTGTYSNQPQHF
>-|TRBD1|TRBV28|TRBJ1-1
TGTGCCAGCAGAAAACCGGGACAGGTGCTCTGGCGGGCTTTCTTT
CASRKPGQVLWRAFF
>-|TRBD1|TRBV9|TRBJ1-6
TGTGCCAGCAGCTCAAGACAGGGCGGTTCACCCCTCCACTTT
CASSSRQGGSPLHF
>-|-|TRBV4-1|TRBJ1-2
TGCGCCAGCAGCCCTTCCCGGCGGGGTGGCTACACCTTC
CASSPSRRGGYTF
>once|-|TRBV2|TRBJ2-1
TGTGCCAGCAGTGAACCTCAGGGCGATGAGCAGTTCTTC
CASSEPQGDEQFF
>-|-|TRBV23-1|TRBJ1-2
TGCGCCAGCAGTCAATCGCGGGGAGGGGTGGACTATGGCTACACCTTC
CASSQSRGGVDYGYTF
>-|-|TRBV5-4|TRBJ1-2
TGTGCCAGCAGCCCCCCGGCTAACTATGGCTACACCTTC
CASSPPANYGYTF
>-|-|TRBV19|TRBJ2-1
TGTGCCAGTAGTACCCTATATGCAGGGCGGGGAGGCGATGAGCAGTTCTTC
CASSTLYAGRGGDEQFF
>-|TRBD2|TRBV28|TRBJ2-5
TGTGCCAGCCGGTACCCTAGCGGGGGGGCCGGTAGGCGAGAGACCCAGTACTTC
CASRYPSGGAGRRETQYF
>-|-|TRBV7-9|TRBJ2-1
TGTGCCAGCAGCTTAGCGGGAGGCCTCAATGAGCAGTTCTTC
CASSLAGGLNEQFF
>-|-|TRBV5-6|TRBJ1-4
TGTGCCAGCAGCCCCCAGGGGCAGCTCAGTGAAAAACTGTTTTTT
CASSPQGQLSEKLFF
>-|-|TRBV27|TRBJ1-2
TGTGCCAGCACCCTACTCTATGGCTACACCTTC
CASTLLYGYTF
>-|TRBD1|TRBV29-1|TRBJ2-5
TGCAGCGTTGGGGCAGGGGGCGAGACCCAGTACTTC
CSVGAGGETQYF
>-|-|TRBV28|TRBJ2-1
TGTGCCAGCAGGCCCTCAGGCTCCTACAATGAGCAGTTCTTC
CASRPSGSYNEQFF
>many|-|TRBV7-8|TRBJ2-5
TGTGCCAGCAGCTTAGCGCTTGGGGCAGTCCAAGAGACCCAGTACTTC
CASSLALGAVQETQYF
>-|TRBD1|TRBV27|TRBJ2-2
TGTGCCAGCAGTACAGGACAGGACGGGGAGCTGTTTTTT
CASSTGQDGELFF
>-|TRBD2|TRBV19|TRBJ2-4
TGTGCCAGTGAAGGGTGGGAGGGGAACATTCAGTACTTC
CASEGWEGNIQYF
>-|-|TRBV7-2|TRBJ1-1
TGTGCCAGCAGCTTAGAGATGGGGGGGAACACTGAAGCTTTCTTT
CASSLEMGGNTEAFF
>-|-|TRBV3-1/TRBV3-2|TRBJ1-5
TGTGCCAGCAGCCAAGATGGGGCAGTGAATCAGCCCCAGCATTTT
CASSQDGAVNQPQHF
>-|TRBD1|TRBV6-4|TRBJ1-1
TGTGCCAGCAGCCATACACAGGGGGCGGCTGAAGCTTTCTTT
CASSHTQGAAEAFF
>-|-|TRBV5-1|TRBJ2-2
TGCGCCAGCAGCTTGGCCGGGCGGGGACGAGGGAACACCGGGGAGCTGTTTTTT
CASSLAGRGRGNTGELFF
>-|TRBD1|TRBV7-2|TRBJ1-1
TGTGCCAGCAGCTTAACTATGGGACAGGGGATCACTGAAGCTTTCTTT
CASSLTMGQGITEAFF
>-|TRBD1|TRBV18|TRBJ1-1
TGTGCCAGCTCACCCGGGACAGGGGTGAACACTGAAGCTTTCTTT
CASSPGTGVNTEAFF
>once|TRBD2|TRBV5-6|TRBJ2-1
TGTGCCACCCTGCGGACTAGCGGGACAGCCGGCAATGAGCAGTTCTTC
CATLRTSGTAGNEQFF
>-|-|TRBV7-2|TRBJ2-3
TGTGCCAGCAGCTTATACGGACTCCTCACAGATACGCAGTATTTT
CASSLYGLLTDTQYF
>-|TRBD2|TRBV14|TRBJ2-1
TGTGCCAGCAGCCGTCTGGTGGGCGGGAGGGTTGAGCAGTTCTTC
CASSRLVGGRVEQFF
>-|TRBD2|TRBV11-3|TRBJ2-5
TGTGCCAGCAGCCCCGGACTAGGGCAAGAGACCCAGTACTTC
CASSPGLGQETQYF
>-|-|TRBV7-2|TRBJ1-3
TGTGCCAGCAGCTTAGGGGACATCTCTGGAAACACCATATATTTT
CASSLGDISGNTIYF
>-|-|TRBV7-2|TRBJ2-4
TGTGCCAGCAGCAGAGGGGCGGCGGGACTAGCCAAAAACATTCAGTACTTC
CASSRGAAGLAKNIQYF
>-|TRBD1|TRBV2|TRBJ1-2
TGTGCCAGCGCAGGGGGCCCTATCTACACCTTC
CASAGGPIYTF
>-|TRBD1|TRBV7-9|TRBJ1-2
TGTGCCAGCAGCTTAGCGGGGACAGGGGGTCGGTATGGCTACACCTTC
CASSLAGTGGRYGYTF